A few counts support the clone carrying this T cell receptor beta chain. Its antigen is currently unknown. The source of the sample is a study of beta chain features in type 1 diabetes. Sequencing targeted expressed TCRB transcripts, as all isolated RNA had been reverse transcribed. TCRdb keeps only in-frame clones here, not all; method: immunoSEQ multiplex PCR. The table has 310,000 or so clones, over 12% seen once; the top ten hold approximately 0.015%. Per the germline V gene, CDR1 is GTSNPN and CDR2 is SVGIG (reference sequence). Germline trimming cut 2 bases from V and 5 bases from J; bases unmatched to any gene: 8. The CDR3 covers 15 residues. Broader study findings: Diminished insertions and augmented deletions at VDJ junctions characterized type 1 diabetes patients. Within each of all four CD4+ subsets, Type 1 diabetes patients had TCRB CDR3s that were moderately but significantly shorter.

One heparinised blood draw averaging approximately 100 mL was given by each donor. By way of CD45RO/CCR7/CD25/CD127/CD95/CD27, the CD4+ regulatory, stem cell-like memory, central memory and naive cells were sorted. This sequence originates from a man younger than 35 with type 1 diabetes. The sample was naive CD4+ T cells from blood. The chain links TRBV30 to TRBJ2-3; 9 nucleotides match TRBD2. The CDR3 DNA reads as TGTGCCTGGAGTCGGCTAGCGGGAAATATAGATACGCAGTATTTT. Protein: CAWSRLAGNIDTQYF. The full variable domain, completed using reference TRBV30 and TRBJ2-3, is SQTIHQWPATLVQPVGSPLSLECTVEGTSNPNLYWYRQAAGRGLQLLFYSVGIGQISSEVPQNLSASRPQDRQFILSSKKLLLSDSGFYLCAWSRLAGNIDTQYFGPGTRLTVL.